This TCR beta chain was recovered during a study of shared clonotypes between healthy human individuals. CDR3 length equals 15 residues. Germline lookup yields CDR1 MGHRA and CDR2 YSYEKL. V was shortened by 4 bases and J by 5 bases, with 18 bases between the two germline ends. With regard to this clone: As yet, its antigen is unknown.

This table comes from immunoSEQ multiplex PCR, and its TCRdb copy is limited to in-frame clones, with some not included. The table includes around 600,000 clones, around 95% detected once. Study-wide points: Inspection by rarefaction showed sorted-subset sequencing to be incomplete despite large depth. Shared across a handful of donors were 4% to 6% of the naive CD4 clonotypes.

Naive-designated CD8 cells lacked CD45RO, were positively enriched for CCR7, and omitted terminally differentiated effector memory CD45RA+ cells. All donors were Caucasian adults living in Nashville, Tennessee. This TCR derives from a woman aged 25 to 39 in good health. V and J are TRBV4-1 and TRBJ2-7, with D perhaps matching TRBD1 (6 bases). Sequencing input: naive CD8+ T cells sorted from blood. CDR3 amino acids: CASSLGGQGLDEQYF. As DNA, the CDR3 is TGCGCCAGCAGCCTCGGCGGGCAGGGGCTCGACGAGCAGTACTTC.